This T cell receptor (beta chain) originates from a study of T cell repertoires in cytomegalovirus infection. Concerning this clonotype itself: What it binds is not known.

CDR3 length: 15 residues. V lost 4 bases to trimming and J lost 6 bases; unmatched junction nucleotides: 6. Germline CDR1 is DFQATT and CDR2 is SNEGSKA (reference sequence). Study results and limitations: The ex vivo response showed dominance by HLA-C-restricted CMV-specific TCR beta clonotypes.

TCRdb passed the reads through MiXCR, listing each CDR3 protein once. The sample shows approximately 500,000 distinct CDR3 sequences, about 11% of them seen only once. Sequencing used PBMCs. The chain couples TRBV20-1 to TRBJ2-3; TRBD2 aligns across 14 bases. This receptor was taken from a human donor in good health (CMV status not recorded). Some clones in this sample may be carry-over from other donors' samples. CDR3 nucleotide sequence: TGCAGTGCTAAGGGACTAGCGGGAGTTGGCGATACGCAGTATTTT. Translation: CSAKGLAGVGDTQYF.